This record covers a single TCR beta chain. No antigen is known for it. This record comes from a study of blood T cells in healthy people across ages. Study-level results: Age advanced and TCR beta diversity per million T cells fell, roughly linearly.

PBMCs were isolated at a quantity of at least 6.5 million per sample. Germline lookup yields CDR1 SGHTA and CDR2 FQGNSA. V lost 5 bases, J lost 5 bases, and 8 bases stayed unmatched. The CDR3 loop spans 15 amino acids. A second PCR, run for about 6 to 12 cycles, used a sample-barcoded 5' primer plus a J-beta primer mix. Using its own MiXCR run on the 5' RACE reads, TCRdb lists one record per CDR3 protein. The data contain hundreds of thousands of distinct CDR3 sequences, around 24% of them singletons. This same sample was also taken into another study, of T cells of mothers and their children.

The rearrangement joins TRBV7-2 to TRBJ2-3; 9 bases agree with TRBD2. The source is a boy between 10 and 17 years old in good health. The sample comprised blood. CDR3 in DNA: TGTGCCAGCAGCATTAGCGGGGGCCGGGGAGATACGCAGTATTTT. Its translation is CASSISGGRGDTQYF. Filled out from reference TRBV7-2 and TRBJ2-3, the complete variable domain reads GAGVSQSPSNKVTEKGKDVELRCDPISGHTALYWYRQSLGQGLEFLIYFQGNSAPDKSGLPSDRFSAERTGGSVSTLTIQRTQQEDSAVYLCASSISGGRGDTQYFGPGTRLTVL.